These T cell receptor beta chains were read from a single sample in a study of PD-1 blockade in classical Hodgkin lymphoma. Measured with immunoSEQ multiplex PCR; TCRdb has only the in-frame clones, and not every one. Here the sample spans some 45,000 clones, around nine tenths being singletons. The sample here was peripheral blood mononuclear cells (PBMCs), taken at baseline. Every receptor here comes from a human donor with classical Hodgkin lymphoma. Both conserved end residues are trimmed from each CDR3.

TRBV9	TRBJ1-1	ASSPGTMNTEAF
TRBV4-3	TRBJ1-2	ASSQDLGSGGYT
TRBV7-9	TRBJ2-1	ASSLSDSYNEQF
TRBV6-5	TRBJ2-7	ASSYKDSASSYEQY
TRBV4-3	TRBJ1-6	ASSQADRAYSPLH
TRBV2	TRBJ2-6	ASSEGGRTISGANVLT
TRBV10-2	TRBJ2-1	ASKASRDRSYNEQF
TRBV25-1	TRBJ1-6	ASSGVFNSPLH
TRBV5-8	TRBJ2-7	ASSPGLVPSGQY
TRBV7-8	TRBJ2-2	ASSFDRDGTGELF
TRBV5-8	TRBJ1-1	ASSFGRGNTEAF
TRBV27	TRBJ1-5	ASSFNRFNQPQH
TRBV27	TRBJ2-7	ASSRLAGTYEQY
TRBV27	TRBJ2-5	ASSKWSSGQETQY
TRBV6-1	TRBJ2-2	ASSVVNTGELF
TRBV7-7	TRBJ2-5	ASSPGLGAETQY
TRBV19	TRBJ2-4	ASRTANIQY
TRBV28	TRBJ2-3	ASSFGPTSGSPRDTQY
TRBV11-2	TRBJ2-3	ASSLAASATDTQY
TRBV7-7	TRBJ2-2	ASSPGPAGTGELF
TRBV7-6	TRBJ1-1	ASSLGQALANTEAF
TRBV28	TRBJ2-7	ASQGNHEQY
TRBV27	TRBJ2-7	ASSTGQDTYEQY
TRBV28	TRBJ2-2	ASSPGTTNTGELF
TRBV28	TRBJ2-3	ASSFRLEGATDTQY
TRBV27	TRBJ2-1	ASGRGRYPYNEQF
TRBV19	TRBJ2-1	ASSIRLAGVNGRYNEQF
TRBV21-1	TRBJ2-3	ASSQPPPGQGGTDTQY
TRBV11-2	TRBJ2-7	ASSWGGDREHEQY
TRBV28	TRBJ2-7	ASSLKLARLGVYEQY
TRBV6-1	TRBJ1-1	ASTQGTLEAF
TRBV5-1	TRBJ2-1	ASSWTDNEQF
TRBV29-1	TRBJ1-3	SVAPSGNTIY
TRBV6-1	TRBJ2-3	ASSTSESDTQY
TRBV9	TRBJ1-4	ASSVDTRFEKLF
TRBV6-1	TRBJ2-7	ASSEGAGVFNEQY
TRBV19	TRBJ2-1	ASSPGLGQF
TRBV9	TRBJ2-1	ASSVGTSGEYNEQF
TRBV6-1	TRBJ1-5	ASSTLRGSNQPQH
TRBV28	TRBJ1-1	ASSLYPPGNTEAF
TRBV6-1	TRBJ2-1	ASSDSAGYNEQF
TRBV5-1	TRBJ2-1	ASSPGQINEQF
TRBV7-9	TRBJ2-7	ASSEDRGFDEQY
TRBV6-1	TRBJ1-4	ASSAGGPRELF
TRBV14	TRBJ2-1	ASSYSLSGTYNEQF